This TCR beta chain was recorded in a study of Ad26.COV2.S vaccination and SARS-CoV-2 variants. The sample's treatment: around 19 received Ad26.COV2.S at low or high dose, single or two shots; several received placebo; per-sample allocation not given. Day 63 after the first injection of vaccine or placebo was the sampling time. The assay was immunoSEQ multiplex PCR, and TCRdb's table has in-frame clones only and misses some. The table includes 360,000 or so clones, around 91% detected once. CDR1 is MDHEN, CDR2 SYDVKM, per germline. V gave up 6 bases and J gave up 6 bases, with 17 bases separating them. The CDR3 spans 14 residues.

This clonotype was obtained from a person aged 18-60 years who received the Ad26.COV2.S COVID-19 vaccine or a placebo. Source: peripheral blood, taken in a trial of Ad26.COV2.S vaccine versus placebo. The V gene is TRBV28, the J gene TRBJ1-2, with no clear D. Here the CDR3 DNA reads TGTGCCAGCAGCCGGCCGCAACTACGGGATGGCTACACCTTC. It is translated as CASSRPQLRDGYTF.